The 26 T cell receptor beta chains below were found in one sample sequenced in a study of cytomegalovirus exposure and HLA in healthy donors. Clones were read by immunoSEQ multiplex PCR, and TCRdb kept only the in-frame ones, dropping some. The sample contains 100,000 to 150,000 clones, about 88% of which appear only once. Sequencing used PBMCs. All receptors derive from a woman aged 18-29 years in good health and CMV-seronegative.

With respect to this clone: The DNA is left out, because the CDR3 cannot be placed on it with certainty; the CDR3 is given as TCRdb lists it. V and J are TRBV5-8 and TRBJ2-7; the D segment call TRBD1 is taken from the table without a DNA check. CDR1 SGHTS and CDR2 YDEGEE come from the germline V gene. The CDR3 has 16 residues if both end residues are counted. Here the CDR3 reads CASSSSMTGRPYEQYF.

The chain carries TRBV5-1 and TRBJ1-6; 10 nucleotides match TRBD1. CDR1 and CDR2 from the germline V gene are SGHRS and YFSETQ. With 4 bases clipped from V and 5 bases from J, the junction kept 6 bases outside the gene matches. The CDR3 is 16 residues long. As DNA, the CDR3 is TGCGCCAGCAGCCTGACAGGGGGCCGCAATAATTCACCCCTCCACTTT. It specifies CASSLTGGRNNSPLHF.

V usage is TRBV7-8 and J usage is TRBJ2-7; 9 bases align to TRBD1. CDR1 is SGHVS, CDR2 FQNEAQ, per germline. V dropped 3 bases and J dropped 3; count of bases not matched to a gene: 3. This CDR3 is built from 14 residues. The CDR3 loop is CASSFGGQGYEQYF. For the CDR3, the DNA is TGTGCCAGCAGCTTTGGGGGACAGGGCTACGAGCAGTACTTC. The full variable domain, rest sourced from reference TRBV7-8 and TRBJ2-7, is GAGVSQSPRYKVAKRGQDVALRCDPISGHVSLFWYQQALGQGPEFLTYFQNEAQLDKSGLPSDRFFAERPEGSVSTLKIQRTQQEDSAVYLCASSFGGQGYEQYFGPGTRLTVT.

This clone was observed a few times. This chain joins TRBV10-2 and TRBJ2-2; D is undetermined. The CDR3 extends over 12 amino acids. CDR1 is WSHSY and CDR2 is SAAADI in the germline V gene. Deletions cut 4 bases from V and 4 bases from J, with 4 bases between. The CDR3 loop is CASSVRTGELFF. The CDR3 DNA is TGCGCCAGCAGTGTCCGCACCGGGGAGCTGTTTTTT.

The chain recombines TRBV7-3 with TRBJ2-5, with TRBD2 matching over 15 bases. Germline V gives CDR1 SGHTA, CDR2 FQGTGA. With 5 bases clipped from V and 1 base from J, the junction kept 5 bases outside the gene matches. The CDR3 contains 17 residues. This CDR3 reads CASSLGTSGGTQETQYF. CDR3 in DNA: TGTGCCAGCAGCCTGGGGACTAGCGGGGGGACCCAAGAGACCCAGTACTTC.

The sample holds a few counts of this clone. The chain recombines TRBV18 with TRBJ2-7; 10 positions match TRBD1. The CDR3 covers 15 residues. Trimming at V came to 6 bases and at J to 6 bases, leaving 11 bases not matched to a gene. Germline assignment: CDR1 KGHSH and CDR2 LQKENI. CDR3 protein: CASSPIGTGAGEQYF. CDR3 coding DNA: TGTGCCAGCTCCCCGATCGGGACAGGGGCCGGCGAGCAGTACTTC.

The V gene is TRBV9, the J gene TRBJ2-3, with TRBD2 as a possible D gene (6 bases). Trimming cost V 4 bases and J 10 bases, with 22 bases left between them. Per the germline V gene, CDR1 is SGDLS and CDR2 is YYNGEE. This CDR3 has 15 amino acids. In nucleotides, the CDR3 is TGTGCCAGCAGCCCTCAACAACATCAGCGGGTTCCGCAGTATTTT. Amino acids: CASSPQQHQRVPQYF.

The V and J genes are TRBV2 and TRBJ1-4; TRBD1 aligns across 8 bases. The trim removed 8 bases at V and 7 bases at J, leaving 9 bases unmatched. There are 14 residues in the CDR3. Germline loops: CDR1 SNHLY, CDR2 FYNNEI. CDR3 loop: CASRPGTGGEKLFF. DNA for the CDR3: TGTGCCAGCCGACCAGGGACAGGAGGTGAAAAACTGTTTTTT. Full variable domain (rest looked up from reference TRBV2 and TRBJ1-4): EPEVTQTPSHQVTQMGQEVILRCVPISNHLYFYWYRQILGQKVEFLVSFYNNEISEKSEIFDDQFSVERPDGSNFTLKIRSTKLEDSAMYFCASRPGTGGEKLFFGSGTQLSVL.

The CDR3 protein is CASSLAGLNYGYTF. DNA of the CDR3: TGTGCCAGCAGCTTGGCAGGGCTAAACTATGGCTACACCTTC. The chain is built from TRBV5-4 and TRBJ1-2, with D tentatively TRBD1 (5 bases). Germline CDR1 reads SGHNT; CDR2 reads YYREEE (reference sequence). The CDR3 consists of 14 residues. Between the trimmed V and J ends, which lost 0 bases and 2 bases, there was a span of 8 bases.

A single count supports this clone. The chain employs TRBV28 and TRBJ2-5; 12 bases are a match to TRBD2. Unmatched junction bases numbered 2, after V lost 8 bases and J lost 4 bases. The CDR3 extends over 13 amino acids. Germline V gene data show CDR1 as MDHEN and CDR2 as SYDVKM. The CDR3 is CASASGGAETQYF. As DNA, the CDR3 is TGTGCCAGCGCTAGCGGGGGGGCAGAGACCCAGTACTTC.

The chain joins TRBV13 to TRBJ1-1, with TRBD1 identical over 10 bases. Germline CDR1 and CDR2: PRHDT and FYEKMQ (reference sequence). Trimming at V came to 0 bases and at J to 8 bases, leaving 3 bases not matched to a gene. CDR3 length: 14 residues. The CDR3 nucleotides read TGTGCCAGCAGCTTAGGAGGGACAGGGGTGGAAGCTTTCTTT. It specifies CASSLGGTGVEAFF.

The CDR3 loop reads CASSLVAGNTIYF. The CDR3 nucleotides are TGTGCCAGCAGCTTAGTAGCCGGAAACACCATATATTTT. The V call is TRBV7-9, the J call TRBJ1-3; D unresolved. The CDR3 consists of 13 residues. V was trimmed by 1 base and J by 4 bases, leaving 5 bases between them. Germline V gives CDR1 SEHNR, CDR2 FQNEAQ (reference sequence).

The rearrangement joins TRBV15 to TRBJ2-7, with a tentative D call TRBD1 (6 bases). Trimming cost V 1 base and J 3 bases, with 19 bases left between them. The CDR3 consists of 17 residues. Germline lookup yields CDR1 LNHNV and CDR2 YYDKDF (reference sequence). For the CDR3, the DNA is TGTGCCACCAGCAGAGCTTTGTCCTGGACAGACGGCTACGAGCAGTACTTC. It codes for CATSRALSWTDGYEQYF.

The table lists this clone with a count of one. This sequence joins TRBV27 and TRBJ1-1; possibly TRBD1 for D (5 bases). Germline assignment: CDR1 MNHEY and CDR2 SMNVEV (reference sequence). The CDR3 loop spans 14 amino acids. For the CDR3, the DNA is TGTTGCGCTCGGGCGGGGGGTACCACTTTTGAAGCTTTCTTT. It translates to CCARAGGTTFEAFF.

This chain's CDR3 is CASSLGGPLYNEQFF. In DNA form, the CDR3 reads TGTGCCAGCAGCTTGGGGGGGCCCCTATACAATGAGCAGTTCTTC. This rearrangement joins TRBV7-3 to TRBJ2-1, with D possibly being TRBD2 (7 bases). Germline V gene sequence: CDR1 SGHTA, CDR2 FQGTGA. The germline V and J ends were trimmed by 3 bases and 4 bases, with 13 bases remaining between them. This CDR3 is built from 15 residues.

This clone was recorded only once. The V call is TRBV9, the J call TRBJ2-7; perhaps TRBD1 as D (5 bases). CDR1 and CDR2 from the germline V gene are SGDLS and YYNGEE. V was pared by 4 bases and J by 3 bases, with 14 bases between. The length of the CDR3 is 14 residues. The chain's CDR3 is CASSPDTLDYEQYF. CDR3 nucleotide sequence: TGTGCCAGCAGCCCGGACACACTGGACTACGAGCAGTACTTC.

The chain employs TRBV6-5 and TRBJ1-2; weak D call: TRBD1 (5 bases). The CDR3 totals 15 residues. Germline V gene data show CDR1 as MNHEY and CDR2 as SVGAGI. V was pared by 0 bases and J by 2 bases, with 10 bases between. CDR3 nucleotide sequence: TGTGCCAGCAGTTACTCCCCAGACAGAAACTATGGCTACACCTTC. As protein: CASSYSPDRNYGYTF.

The chain combines TRBV10-2 with TRBJ2-7; TRBD2 agrees at 8 bases. V was pared by 6 bases and J by 3 bases, with 10 bases of the junction left unmatched. This CDR3 is built from 15 residues. Per the germline V gene, CDR1 is WSHSY and CDR2 is SAAADI. CDR3 bases: TGCGCCAGCAGGGGGGGGGCGGGGGGCAACTACGAGCAGTACTTC. Translation: CASRGGAGGNYEQYF.

This chain uses TRBV9 with TRBJ2-1, with a possible D match to TRBD1 (5 bases). Germline CDR1 and CDR2: SGDLS and YYNGEE. With 0 bases removed from V and 2 bases from J, the gap between germline ends came to 9 bases. There are 15 residues in the CDR3. The CDR3 DNA is TGTGCCAGCAGCGTAGTTACAGGAACCTACAATGAGCAGTTCTTC. Translating gives CASSVVTGTYNEQFF.

The rearrangement links TRBV5-1 to TRBJ2-7, with 14 positions matching TRBD2. J lost 6 bases, V lost 6 bases, and 11 bases had no gene match. Germline CDR1 reads SGHRS; CDR2 reads YFSETQ. There are 16 residues in the CDR3. CDR3: CASITTPGLAGVEQYF. For the CDR3, the DNA is TGCGCCAGCATTACGACCCCGGGACTAGCGGGGGTCGAGCAGTACTTC.

This clone is a singleton in its sample. The chain is built from TRBV23-1 and TRBJ1-3, with D uncertain. TRBV23-1 is an open reading frame, and its role is uncertain. Trimming removed 3 bases from V and 0 bases from J, with 9 bases in between. There are 15 residues in the CDR3. The CDR3 DNA reads as TGCGCCAGCAGTCATCCCGGTATCTCTGGAAACACCATATATTTT. Amino acid sequence: CASSHPGISGNTIYF.

The chain recombines TRBV5-4 with TRBJ1-2; TRBD1 matches at 9 bases. Germline lookup yields CDR1 SGHNT and CDR2 YYREEE (reference sequence). Trimming removed 4 bases from V and 5 bases from J; junction bases left unmatched: 9. This CDR3 region has 15 residues. CDR3 coding DNA: TGTGCCAGCAGCGGCGGGACAGGGAGGTTATATGGCTACACCTTC. Translated: CASSGGTGRLYGYTF.

This clone occurred once. CDR3 loop: CASAGTEKLFF. For the CDR3, the DNA is TGTGCCAGCGCAGGTACTGAAAAACTGTTTTTT. V is TRBV2 and J is TRBJ1-4; D is ambiguous. The CDR3 runs to 11 residues. In germline, CDR1 is SNHLY, CDR2 FYNNEI. Trimming removed 8 bases from V and 7 bases from J, with 8 bases in between.

V is TRBV4-1 and J is TRBJ1-3; no firm D call. The V end was cut by 1 base, the J end by 4 bases, with 14 bases between. Germline lookup yields CDR1 MGHRA and CDR2 YSYEKL. CDR3 length: 16 amino acids. The CDR3 DNA is TGCGCCAGCAGCCAAGTTGGTTGGAGTTTGGGAAACACCATATATTTT. It specifies CASSQVGWSLGNTIYF.

A word on this clone: A read error may produce the germline difference seen at one junction end. The sample holds other DNA sequences that translate to the same CDR3. The rearrangement links TRBV7-9 to TRBJ2-7, with D perhaps matching TRBD1 (6 bases). This CDR3 comprises 13 residues. Germline CDR1 and CDR2: SEHNR and FQNEAQ (reference sequence). Written as DNA, the CDR3 is TGCGCCAGCAGCTTAAACCCAGGGGACGAGCAGTACTTC. Protein: CASSLNPGDEQYF. The full variable domain, with the rest looked up from reference TRBV7-9 and TRBJ2-7, is DTGVSQNPRHKITKRGQNVTFRCDPISEHNRLYWYRQTLGQGPEFLTYFQNEAQLEKSRLLSDRFSAERPKGSFSTLEIQRTEQGDSAMYLCASSLNPGDEQYFGPGTRLTVT.

The V call is TRBV11-3, the J call TRBJ2-3; a possible D gene is TRBD2 (5 bases). The CDR3 runs 15 residues. The V gene's germline CDR1 is SGHNT and CDR2 YENEEA. Trimming removed 1 base from V and 3 bases from J, with 11 bases in between. CDR3 coding DNA: TGTGCCAGCAGCTTAGGCCAGCCGGGAACAGATACGCAGTATTTT. It yields the protein CASSLGQPGTDTQYF.